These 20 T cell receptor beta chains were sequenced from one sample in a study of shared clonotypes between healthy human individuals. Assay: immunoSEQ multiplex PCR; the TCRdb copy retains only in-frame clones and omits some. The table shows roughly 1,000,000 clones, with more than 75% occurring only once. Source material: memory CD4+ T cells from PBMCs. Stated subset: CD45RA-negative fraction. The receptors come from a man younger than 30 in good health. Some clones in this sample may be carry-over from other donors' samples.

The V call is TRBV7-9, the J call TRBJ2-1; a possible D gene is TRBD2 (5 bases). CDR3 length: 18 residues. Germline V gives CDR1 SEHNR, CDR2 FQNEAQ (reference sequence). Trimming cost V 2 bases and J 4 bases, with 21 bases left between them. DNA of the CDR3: TGTGCCAGCAGCTTAATAAGATTGCGAGAGAGGGCTTACAATGAGCAGTTCTTC. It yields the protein CASSLIRLRERAYNEQFF.

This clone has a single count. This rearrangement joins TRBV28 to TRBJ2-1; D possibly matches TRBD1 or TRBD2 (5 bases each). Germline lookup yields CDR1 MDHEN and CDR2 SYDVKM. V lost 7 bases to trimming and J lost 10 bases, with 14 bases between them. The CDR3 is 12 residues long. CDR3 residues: CASTHPEGEQFF. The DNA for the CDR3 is TGTGCCAGCACCCATCCCGAGGGGGAGCAGTTCTTC.

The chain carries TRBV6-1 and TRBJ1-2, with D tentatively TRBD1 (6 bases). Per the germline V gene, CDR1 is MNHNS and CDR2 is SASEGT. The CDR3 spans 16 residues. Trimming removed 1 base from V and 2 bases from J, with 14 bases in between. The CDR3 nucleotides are TGTGCCAGCAGTGAAGGTTTAAGGACAGCGAACTATGGCTACACCTTC. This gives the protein CASSEGLRTANYGYTF.

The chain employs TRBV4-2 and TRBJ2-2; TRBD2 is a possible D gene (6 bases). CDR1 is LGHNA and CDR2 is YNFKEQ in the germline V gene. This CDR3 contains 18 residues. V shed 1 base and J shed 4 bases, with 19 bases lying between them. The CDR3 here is CASSQAGRLAMRTGELFF. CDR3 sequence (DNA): TGTGCCAGCAGCCAAGCAGGTCGGCTAGCGATGCGCACCGGGGAGCTGTTTTTT.

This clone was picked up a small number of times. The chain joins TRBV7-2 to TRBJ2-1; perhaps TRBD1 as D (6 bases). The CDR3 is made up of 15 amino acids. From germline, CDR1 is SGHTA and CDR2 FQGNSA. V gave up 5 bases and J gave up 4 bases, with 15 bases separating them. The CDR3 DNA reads TGTGCCAGCAGCCCTCATGCCGGGACATACAATGAGCAGTTCTTC. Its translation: CASSPHAGTYNEQFF. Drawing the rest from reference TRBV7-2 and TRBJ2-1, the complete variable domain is GAGVSQSPSNKVTEKGKDVELRCDPISGHTALYWYRQSLGQGLEFLIYFQGNSAPDKSGLPSDRFSAERTGGSVSTLTIQRTQQEDSAVYLCASSPHAGTYNEQFFGPGTRLTVL.

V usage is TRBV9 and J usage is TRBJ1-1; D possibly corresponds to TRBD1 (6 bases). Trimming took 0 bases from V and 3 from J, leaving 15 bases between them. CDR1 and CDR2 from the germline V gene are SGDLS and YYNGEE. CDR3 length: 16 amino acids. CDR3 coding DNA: TGTGCCAGCAGCGTAGAGCCCCGGGCAGGGGACACTGAAGCTTTCTTT. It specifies CASSVEPRAGDTEAFF.

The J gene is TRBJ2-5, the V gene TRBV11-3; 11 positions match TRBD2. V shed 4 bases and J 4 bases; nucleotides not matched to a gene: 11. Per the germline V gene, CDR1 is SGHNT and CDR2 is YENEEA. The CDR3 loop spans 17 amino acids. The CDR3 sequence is CASSSRGSGRAVETQYF. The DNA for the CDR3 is TGTGCCAGCAGCTCCCGAGGTAGCGGGAGGGCGGTAGAGACCCAGTACTTC.

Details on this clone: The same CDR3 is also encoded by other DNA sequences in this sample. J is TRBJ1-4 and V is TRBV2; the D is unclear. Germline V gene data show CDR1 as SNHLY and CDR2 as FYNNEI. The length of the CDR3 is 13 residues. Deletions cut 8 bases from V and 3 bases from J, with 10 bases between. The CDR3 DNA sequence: TGTGCCAGCTCCAGAACCGCTAATGAAAAACTGTTTTTT. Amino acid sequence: CASSRTANEKLFF.

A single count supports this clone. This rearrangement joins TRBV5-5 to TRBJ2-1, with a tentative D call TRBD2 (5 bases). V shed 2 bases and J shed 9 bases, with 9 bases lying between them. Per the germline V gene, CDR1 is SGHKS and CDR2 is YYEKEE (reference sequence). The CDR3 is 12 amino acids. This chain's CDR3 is CASSFVASEQFF. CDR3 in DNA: TGTGCCAGCAGCTTCGTAGCGAGTGAGCAGTTCTTC.

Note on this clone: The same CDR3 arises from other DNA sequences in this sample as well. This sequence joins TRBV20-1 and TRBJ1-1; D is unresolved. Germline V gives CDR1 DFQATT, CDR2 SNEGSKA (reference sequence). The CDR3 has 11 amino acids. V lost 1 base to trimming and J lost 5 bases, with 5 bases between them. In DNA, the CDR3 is TGCAGTGCTAGAGGGGAGACTGAAGCTTTCTTT. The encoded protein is CSARGETEAFF.

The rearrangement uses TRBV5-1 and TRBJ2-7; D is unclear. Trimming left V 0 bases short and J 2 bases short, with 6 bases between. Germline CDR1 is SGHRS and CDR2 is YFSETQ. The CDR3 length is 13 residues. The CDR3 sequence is CASSLEGPYEQYF. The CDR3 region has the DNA TGCGCCAGCAGCTTGGAAGGACCCTACGAGCAGTACTTC.

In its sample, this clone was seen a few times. The CDR3 region has the DNA TGTGCCAGCAGTTTACGAGTGGGGGGAACCAAAAACATTCAGTACTTC. Translation: CASSLRVGGTKNIQYF. This chain joins TRBV27 and TRBJ2-4; possibly TRBD2 for D (6 bases). The CDR3 contains 16 residues. With 2 bases removed from V and 2 bases from J, the gap between germline ends came to 13 bases. CDR1 and CDR2 (germline): MNHEY, SMNVEV (reference sequence).

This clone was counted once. The CDR3 loop is CASSLMTGADTQYF. The CDR3 DNA is TGTGCCAGCAGCTTAATGACAGGGGCAGATACGCAGTATTTT. The chain is built from TRBV7-3 and TRBJ2-3, with TRBD1 matching 8 bases. Unmatched junction bases numbered 1, after V lost 1 base and J lost 4 bases. Germline loops: CDR1 SGHTA, CDR2 FQGTGA. The CDR3 extends over 14 amino acids.

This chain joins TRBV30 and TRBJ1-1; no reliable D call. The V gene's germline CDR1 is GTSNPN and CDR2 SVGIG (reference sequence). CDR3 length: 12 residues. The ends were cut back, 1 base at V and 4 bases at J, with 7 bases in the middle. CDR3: CAWSDLGTEAFF. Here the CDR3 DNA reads TGTGCCTGGAGTGATCTCGGCACTGAAGCTTTCTTT.

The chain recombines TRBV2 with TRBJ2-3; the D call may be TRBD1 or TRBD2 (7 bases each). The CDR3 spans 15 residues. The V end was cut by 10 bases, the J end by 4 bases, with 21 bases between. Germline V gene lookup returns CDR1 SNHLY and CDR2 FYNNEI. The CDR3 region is CAITYPGGAADTQYF. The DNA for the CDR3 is TGTGCCATCACATACCCAGGGGGGGCCGCAGATACGCAGTATTTT.

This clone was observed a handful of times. The CDR3 loop reads CASSRPPWEETQYF. As DNA, the CDR3 is TGTGCCAGCAGCAGGCCCCCGTGGGAAGAGACCCAGTACTTC. The V call is TRBV7-2, the J call TRBJ2-5; unclear D gene. Germline CDR1 is SGHTA and CDR2 is FQGNSA. Trimming left V 5 bases short and J 3 bases short, with 13 bases between. The CDR3 is 14 residues long.

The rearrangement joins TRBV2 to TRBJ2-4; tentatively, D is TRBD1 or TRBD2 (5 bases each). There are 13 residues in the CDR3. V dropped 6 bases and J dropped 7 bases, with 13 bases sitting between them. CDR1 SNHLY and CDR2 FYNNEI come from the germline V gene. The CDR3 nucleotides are TGTGCCAGCAGGCAGGGAGCTAACAACATTCAGTACTTC. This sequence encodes CASRQGANNIQYF.

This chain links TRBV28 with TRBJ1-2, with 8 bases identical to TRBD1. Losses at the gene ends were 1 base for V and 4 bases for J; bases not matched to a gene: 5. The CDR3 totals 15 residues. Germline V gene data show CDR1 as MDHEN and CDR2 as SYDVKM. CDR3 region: CASSLFTGGGYGYTF. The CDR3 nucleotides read TGTGCCAGCAGTTTATTCACAGGGGGGGGCTATGGCTACACCTTC.

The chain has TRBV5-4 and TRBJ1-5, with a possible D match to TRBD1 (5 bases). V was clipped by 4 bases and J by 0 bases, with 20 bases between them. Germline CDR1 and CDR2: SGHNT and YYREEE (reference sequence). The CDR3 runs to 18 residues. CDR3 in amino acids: CASSNSGGRGPSNQPQHF. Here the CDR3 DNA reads TGTGCCAGCAGCAATTCGGGGGGACGGGGACCTAGCAATCAGCCCCAGCATTTT.

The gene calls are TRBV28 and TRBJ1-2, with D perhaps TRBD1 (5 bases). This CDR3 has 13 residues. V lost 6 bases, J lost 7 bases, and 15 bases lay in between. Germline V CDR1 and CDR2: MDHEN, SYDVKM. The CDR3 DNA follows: TGTGCCAGCAGCCCGCCGGGGGGATCTGGCTACACCTTC. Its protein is CASSPPGGSGYTF.